The 10 T cell receptor beta chains below come from one sample, sequenced in a study of T cell repertoires in cytomegalovirus infection. TCRdb re-analysed the reads in MiXCR, keeping a single row per CDR3 protein. The profile shows around 330,000 distinct CDR3 sequences, about a sixth of them singletons. The sequenced material came from PBMCs. The source is a human donor in good health (CMV status not recorded). Some clones in this sample may be carry-over from other donors' samples.

This clonotype was seen repeatedly, ten times or more. The rearrangement links TRBV7-2 to TRBJ2-7; 8 bases are a match to TRBD1. The ends lost 1 base at V and 4 bases at J; junction bases unmatched: 3. Germline V CDR1 and CDR2: SGHTA, FQGNSA. The CDR3 totals 14 residues. CDR3 coding DNA: TGTGCCAGCAGCTTAGGAGGGACAGGATACGAGCAGTACTTC. Translating it yields CASSLGGTGYEQYF.

This clonotype was recorded a few times. This chain links TRBV10-3 with TRBJ1-6; 8 positions agree with TRBD1. CDR3 size: 15 residues. Trimming removed 4 bases from V and 8 bases from J; junction bases left unmatched: 7. Germline V gene lookup returns CDR1 ENHRY and CDR2 SYGVKD. This CDR3 is CAISGVAGGYSPLHF. DNA for the CDR3: TGTGCCATCAGTGGGGTTGCAGGGGGCTATTCACCCCTCCACTTT.

This chain connects TRBV5-1 to TRBJ2-5; D gene uncertain. Trimming cost V 4 bases and J 1 base, with 11 bases left between them. The CDR3 consists of 14 residues. Germline V gives CDR1 SGHRS, CDR2 YFSETQ. This chain's CDR3 is CASSPDVFQETQYF. CDR3 nucleotides: TGCGCCAGCAGCCCGGACGTATTCCAAGAGACCCAGTACTTC.

The chain has TRBV10-3 and TRBJ2-6; the match to TRBD1 covers 7 bases. Per germline, CDR1 ENHRY and CDR2 SYGVKD. This CDR3 spans 18 amino acids. Trimming at V came to 6 bases and at J to 0 bases, leaving 11 bases not matched to a gene. The CDR3 sequence is CAISPTGEISSGANVLTF. The CDR3 nucleotides read TGTGCCATCAGCCCCACAGGGGAAATTAGCTCTGGGGCCAACGTCCTGACTTTC.

The chain uses TRBV25-1 and TRBJ1-2; D remains ambiguous. The CDR3 is made up of 13 amino acids. Germline CDR1 is MGHDK and CDR2 is SYGVNS. The ends were cut back, 4 bases at V and 4 bases at J, with 10 bases in the middle. The CDR3 loop is CASSVTGVYGYTF. CDR3 nucleotides: TGTGCCAGCAGTGTTACGGGCGTCTATGGCTACACCTTC.

This clonotype was counted at least ten times. V and J are TRBV7-2 and TRBJ2-7, with D unclear. Trimming left V 5 bases short and J 1 base short, with 12 bases between. There are 14 residues in the CDR3. Germline-derived CDR1 and CDR2 are SGHTA and FQGNSA. The CDR3 DNA sequence: TGTGCCAGCAGCCCTTTGGCAGGTTCCTACGAGCAGTACTTC. It translates to CASSPLAGSYEQYF.

The V and J genes are TRBV4-3 and TRBJ2-1; 10 nucleotides align to TRBD2. J gave up 4 bases and V 1 base, and 10 bases lay outside the gene matches. The CDR3 runs 18 residues. The V gene's germline CDR1 is LGHNA and CDR2 YSLEER. The CDR3 reads CASSQGEIRTSGYNEQFF. CDR3 nucleotides: TGCGCCAGCAGCCAAGGAGAGATAAGGACTAGCGGATACAATGAGCAGTTCTTC.

By share, this clonotype counts as medium-sized (0.01 to 0.1%). V is TRBV15 and J is TRBJ2-7; D remains ambiguous. V gave up 0 bases and J gave up 6 bases, with 9 bases separating them. Looked up from germline, CDR1 is LNHNV and CDR2 is YYDKDF (reference sequence). There are 13 residues in the CDR3. The CDR3 reads CATSRDSGAEQYF. For the CDR3, the DNA is TGTGCCACCAGCAGAGATTCTGGTGCCGAGCAGTACTTC.

V usage is TRBV7-2 and J usage is TRBJ1-1; TRBD1 agrees at 9 bases. Germline CDR1 is SGHTA and CDR2 is FQGNSA. Germline trimming cut 2 bases from V and 7 bases from J; bases unmatched to any gene: 11. CDR3 size: 16 residues. CDR3 sequence reads: CASSLYVVRDRVEAFF. The CDR3 DNA sequence: TGTGCCAGCAGCTTATATGTGGTTCGGGACAGGGTTGAAGCTTTCTTT.

The chain links TRBV20-1 to TRBJ2-5; tentatively, D is TRBD2 (5 bases). The CDR3 is made up of 12 amino acids. The germline V gene encodes CDR1 DFQATT and CDR2 SNEGSKA (reference sequence). The germline V and J ends were trimmed by 5 bases and 5 bases, with 12 bases remaining between them. Here the CDR3 reads CSAHLRGETQYF. For the CDR3, the DNA is TGCAGTGCTCATCTCAGAGGGGAGACCCAGTACTTC.